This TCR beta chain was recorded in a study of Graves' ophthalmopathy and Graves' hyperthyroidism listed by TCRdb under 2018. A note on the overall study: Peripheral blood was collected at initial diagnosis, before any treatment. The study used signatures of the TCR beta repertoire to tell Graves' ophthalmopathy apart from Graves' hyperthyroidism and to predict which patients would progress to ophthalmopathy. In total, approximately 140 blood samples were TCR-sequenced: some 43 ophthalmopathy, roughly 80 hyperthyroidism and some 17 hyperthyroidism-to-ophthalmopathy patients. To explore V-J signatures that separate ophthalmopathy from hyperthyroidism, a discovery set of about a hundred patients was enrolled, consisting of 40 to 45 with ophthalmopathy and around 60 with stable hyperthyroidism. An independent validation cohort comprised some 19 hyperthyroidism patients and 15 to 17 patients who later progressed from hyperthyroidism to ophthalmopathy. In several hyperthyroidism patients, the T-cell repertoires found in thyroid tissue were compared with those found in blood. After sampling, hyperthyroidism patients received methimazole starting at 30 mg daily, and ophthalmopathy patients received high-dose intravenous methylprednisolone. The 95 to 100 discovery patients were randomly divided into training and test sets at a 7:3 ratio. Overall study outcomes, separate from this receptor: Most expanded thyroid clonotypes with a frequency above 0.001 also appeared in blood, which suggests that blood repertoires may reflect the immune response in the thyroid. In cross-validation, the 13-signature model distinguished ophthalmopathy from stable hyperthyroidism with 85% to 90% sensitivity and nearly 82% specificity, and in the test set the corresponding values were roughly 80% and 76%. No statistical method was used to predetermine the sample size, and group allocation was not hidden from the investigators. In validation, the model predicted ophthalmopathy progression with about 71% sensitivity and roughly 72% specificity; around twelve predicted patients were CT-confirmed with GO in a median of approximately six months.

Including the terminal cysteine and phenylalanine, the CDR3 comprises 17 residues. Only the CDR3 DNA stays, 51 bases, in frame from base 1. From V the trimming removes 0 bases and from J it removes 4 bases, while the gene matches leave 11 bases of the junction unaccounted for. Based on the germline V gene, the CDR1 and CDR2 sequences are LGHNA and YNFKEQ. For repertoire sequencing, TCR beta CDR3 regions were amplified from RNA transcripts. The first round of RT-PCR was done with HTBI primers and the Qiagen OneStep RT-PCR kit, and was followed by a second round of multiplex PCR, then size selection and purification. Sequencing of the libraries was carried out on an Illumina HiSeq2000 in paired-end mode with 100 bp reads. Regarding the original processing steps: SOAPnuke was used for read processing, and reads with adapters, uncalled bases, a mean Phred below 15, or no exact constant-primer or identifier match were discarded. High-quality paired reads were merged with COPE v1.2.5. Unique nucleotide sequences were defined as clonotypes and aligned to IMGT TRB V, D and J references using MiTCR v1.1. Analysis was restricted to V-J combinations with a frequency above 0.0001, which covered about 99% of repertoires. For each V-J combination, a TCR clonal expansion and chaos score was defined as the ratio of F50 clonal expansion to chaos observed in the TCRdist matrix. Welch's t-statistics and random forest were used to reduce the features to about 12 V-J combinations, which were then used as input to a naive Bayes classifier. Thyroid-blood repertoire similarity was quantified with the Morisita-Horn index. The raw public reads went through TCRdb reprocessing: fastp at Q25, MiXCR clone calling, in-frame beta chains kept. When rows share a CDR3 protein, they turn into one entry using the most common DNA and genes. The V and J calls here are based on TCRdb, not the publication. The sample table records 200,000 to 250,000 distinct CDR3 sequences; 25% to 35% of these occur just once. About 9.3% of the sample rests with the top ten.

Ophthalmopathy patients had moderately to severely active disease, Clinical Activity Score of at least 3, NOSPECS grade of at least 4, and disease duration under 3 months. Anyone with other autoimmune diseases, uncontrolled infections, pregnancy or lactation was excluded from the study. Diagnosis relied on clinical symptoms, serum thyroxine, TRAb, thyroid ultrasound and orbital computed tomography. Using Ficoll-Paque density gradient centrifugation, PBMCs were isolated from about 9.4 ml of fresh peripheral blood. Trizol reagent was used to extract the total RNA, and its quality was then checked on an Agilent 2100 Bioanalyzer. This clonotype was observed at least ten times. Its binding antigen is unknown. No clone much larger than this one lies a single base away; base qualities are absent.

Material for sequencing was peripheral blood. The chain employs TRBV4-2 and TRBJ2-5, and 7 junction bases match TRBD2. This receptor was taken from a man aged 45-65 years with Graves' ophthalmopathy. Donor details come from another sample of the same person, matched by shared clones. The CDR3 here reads CASSQELGAGAVETQYF. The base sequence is TGTGCCAGCAGCCAAGAATTGGGTGCGGGAGCGGTAGAGACCCAGTACTTC.